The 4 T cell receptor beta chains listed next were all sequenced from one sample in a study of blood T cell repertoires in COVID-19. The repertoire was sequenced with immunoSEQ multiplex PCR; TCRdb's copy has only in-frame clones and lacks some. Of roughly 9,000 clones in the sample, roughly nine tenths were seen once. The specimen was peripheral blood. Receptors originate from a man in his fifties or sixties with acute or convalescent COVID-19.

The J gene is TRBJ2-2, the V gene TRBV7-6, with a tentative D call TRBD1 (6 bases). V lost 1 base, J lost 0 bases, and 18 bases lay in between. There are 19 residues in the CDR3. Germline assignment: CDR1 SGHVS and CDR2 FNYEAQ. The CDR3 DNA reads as TGTGCCAGCAGCTTAGTGGGGGCCTTAGGGGTACCGAACACCGGGGAGCTGTTTTTT. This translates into CASSLVGALGVPNTGELFF.

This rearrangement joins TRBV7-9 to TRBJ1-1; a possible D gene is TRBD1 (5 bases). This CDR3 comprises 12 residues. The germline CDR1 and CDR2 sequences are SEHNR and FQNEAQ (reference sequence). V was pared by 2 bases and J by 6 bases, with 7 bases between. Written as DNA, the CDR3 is TGTGCCAGCAGCTTAAGGGGTCCTGAAGCTTTCTTT. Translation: CASSLRGPEAFF.

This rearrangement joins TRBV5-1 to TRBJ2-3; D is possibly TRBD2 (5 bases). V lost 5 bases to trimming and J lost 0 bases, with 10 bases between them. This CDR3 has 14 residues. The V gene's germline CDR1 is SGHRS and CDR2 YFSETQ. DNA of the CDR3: TGCGCCAGCAGGGCCAGCGGTAGCACAGATACGCAGTATTTT. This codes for CASRASGSTDTQYF.

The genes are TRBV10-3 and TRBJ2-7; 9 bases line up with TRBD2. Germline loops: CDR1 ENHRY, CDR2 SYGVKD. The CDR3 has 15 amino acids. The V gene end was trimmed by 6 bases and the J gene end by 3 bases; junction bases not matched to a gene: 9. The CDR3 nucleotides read TGTGCCATCAGAAGTAGCGGGGGCGAGTTCTACGAGCAGTACGTC. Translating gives CAIRSSGGEFYEQYV.